This T cell receptor beta chain was identified in a study of cytomegalovirus exposure and HLA in healthy donors. The PCR employed 60 Vbeta primers together with 13 Jbeta primers. Sequencing used immunoSEQ multiplex PCR; TCRdb keeps in-frame clones, though not all of them. This table holds 35,000 to 50,000 clones. Germline V lookup: CDR1 SEHNR, CDR2 FQNEAQ (reference sequence). The CDR3 has 14 residues. Trimming cost V 6 bases and J 4 bases, with 12 bases left between them. The rearrangement joins TRBV7-9 to TRBJ1-4; a weak D match, TRBD1 (6 bases). Sequenced input: PBMCs. The TCR sequence derives from a woman in her 30s in good health and CMV-seropositive. This CDR3 is CASRSWGHNEKLFF. The CDR3 nucleotides read TGTGCCAGCAGGTCTTGGGGGCATAATGAAAAACTGTTTTTT.